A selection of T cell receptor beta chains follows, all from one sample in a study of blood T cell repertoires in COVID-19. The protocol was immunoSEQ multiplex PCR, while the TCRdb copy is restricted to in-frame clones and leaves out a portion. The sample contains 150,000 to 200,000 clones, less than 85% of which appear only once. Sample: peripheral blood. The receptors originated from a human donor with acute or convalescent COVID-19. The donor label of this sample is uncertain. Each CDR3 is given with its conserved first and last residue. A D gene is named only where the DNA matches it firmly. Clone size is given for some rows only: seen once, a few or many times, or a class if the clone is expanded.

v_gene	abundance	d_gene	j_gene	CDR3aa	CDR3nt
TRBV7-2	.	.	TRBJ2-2	CASSPQGIGELFF	TGTGCCAGCAGTCCCCAGGGGATCGGGGAGCTGTTTTTT
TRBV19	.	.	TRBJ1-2	CASSIGQGVGYTF	TGTGCCAGTAGTATTGGGCAGGGTGTTGGCTACACCTTC
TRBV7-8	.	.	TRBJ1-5	CASSLAPPTGNNQPQHF	TGTGCCAGCAGCTTAGCGCCCCCCACAGGGAACAATCAGCCCCAGCATTTT
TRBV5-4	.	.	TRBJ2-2	CASSRETGELFF	TGTGCCAGCAGCCGGGAGACCGGGGAGCTGTTTTTT
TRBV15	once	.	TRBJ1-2	CATSRDFTGIANYGYTF	TGTGCCACCAGCAGAGATTTTACAGGGATAGCTAACTATGGCTACACCTTC
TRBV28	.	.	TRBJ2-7	CASSPPGRVAQQYF	TGTGCCAGCAGTCCCCCGGGAAGGGTCGCCCAGCAGTACTTC
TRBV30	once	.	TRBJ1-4	CAWNGGRGEKLFF	TGTGCCTGGAACGGGGGACGGGGAGAAAAACTGTTTTTT
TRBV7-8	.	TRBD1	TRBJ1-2	CASSSRDRGNGYTF	TGTGCCAGCAGCTCCCGGGACAGGGGAAATGGCTACACCTTC
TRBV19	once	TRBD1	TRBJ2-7	CASSTPDRVNEQYF	TGTGCCAGTAGTACTCCGGACAGGGTCAACGAGCAGTACTTC
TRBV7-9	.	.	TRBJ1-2	CASNPPDGRVTYGYTF	TGTGCCAGCAACCCCCCGGATGGCAGGGTAACCTATGGCTACACCTTC
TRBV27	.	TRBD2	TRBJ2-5	CASSSGLLKETQYF	TGTGCCAGCAGTTCGGGACTACTTAAAGAGACCCAGTACTTC
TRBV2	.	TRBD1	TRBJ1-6	CASSRVPGQGYPLHF	TGTGCCAGCAGTAGAGTCCCGGGACAGGGTTACCCCCTCCACTTT
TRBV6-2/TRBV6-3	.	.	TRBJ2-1	CASSYGGALNEQFF	TGTGCCAGCAGTTACGGGGGGGCCCTGAATGAGCAGTTCTTC
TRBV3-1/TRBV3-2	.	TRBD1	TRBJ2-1	CASSQQGDPYNEQFF	TGTGCCAGCAGCCAACAGGGGGATCCTTACAATGAGCAGTTCTTC
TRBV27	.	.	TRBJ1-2	CASSFRWGRGNGYTF	TGTGCCAGCAGTTTTCGGTGGGGCAGGGGTAATGGCTACACCTTC
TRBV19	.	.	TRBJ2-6	CASSPNRDGANVLTF	TGTGCCAGTAGCCCGAACAGGGATGGGGCCAACGTCCTGACTTTC
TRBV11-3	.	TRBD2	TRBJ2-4	CASSFWLAGRGREKNIQYF	TGTGCCAGCAGCTTTTGGCTAGCGGGGCGCGGTAGGGAAAAAAACATTCAGTACTTC
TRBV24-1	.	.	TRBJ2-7	CATSDHTTGPTGNEQYF	TGTGCCACCAGTGACCATACCACAGGGCCCACGGGAAACGAGCAGTACTTC
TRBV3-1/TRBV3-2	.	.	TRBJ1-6	CASSQGAFNSPLHF	TGTGCCAGCAGCCAAGGGGCGTTTAATTCACCCCTCCACTTT
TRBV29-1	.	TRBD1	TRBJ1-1	CSVGHTSTGLEAFF	TGCAGCGTTGGCCATACCTCGACAGGGCTTGAAGCTTTCTTT
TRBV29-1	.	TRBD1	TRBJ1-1	CSVEQGLNTEAFF	TGCAGCGTCGAACAGGGGCTGAACACTGAAGCTTTCTTT
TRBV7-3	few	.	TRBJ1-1	CASSPKQGNTEAFF	TGTGCCAGCAGCCCAAAACAGGGGAACACTGAAGCTTTCTTT
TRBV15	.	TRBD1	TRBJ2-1	CATSSTDREFDNEQFF	TGTGCCACCAGCAGTACGGACAGGGAATTCGACAATGAGCAGTTCTTC
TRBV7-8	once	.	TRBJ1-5	CASSREGGGGNQPQHF	TGTGCCAGCAGCCGGGAAGGGGGAGGGGGCAATCAGCCCCAGCATTTT
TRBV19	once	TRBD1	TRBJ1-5	CASSIGTGVRLSNQPQHF	TGTGCCAGTAGTATCGGGACAGGGGTTCGTCTAAGCAATCAGCCCCAGCATTTT
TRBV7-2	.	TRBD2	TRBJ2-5	CASSFGGSGEETQYF	TGTGCCAGCAGCTTTGGGGGAAGCGGGGAAGAGACCCAGTACTTC
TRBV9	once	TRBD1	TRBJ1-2	CASSPGTGQTGYTF	TGTGCCAGCAGCCCAGGGACAGGACAGACTGGGTACACCTTC
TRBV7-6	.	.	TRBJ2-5	CASSPAFRGQETQYF	TGTGCCAGCAGCCCCGCCTTTCGGGGGCAAGAGACCCAGTACTTC
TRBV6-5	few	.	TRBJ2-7	CASSLSHSRDEQYF	TGTGCCAGCAGCCTAAGCCACTCCCGGGACGAGCAGTACTTC
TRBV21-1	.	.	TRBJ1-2	CASSKGETGRVGYGYTF	TGTGCCAGCAGCAAAGGAGAAACAGGGAGGGTAGGCTATGGCTACACCTTC
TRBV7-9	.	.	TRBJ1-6	CASSFQGENSPLHF	TGTGCCAGCAGCTTTCAGGGTGAGAATTCACCCCTCCACTTT
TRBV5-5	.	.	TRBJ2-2	CASSPLGGVLNTGELFF	TGTGCCAGCAGCCCTCTCGGAGGGGTATTGAACACCGGGGAGCTGTTTTTT
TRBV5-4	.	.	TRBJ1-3	CASSLDSVSGNTIYF	TGTGCCAGCAGCCTAGACAGTGTCTCTGGAAACACCATATATTTT
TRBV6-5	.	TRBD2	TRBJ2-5	CASSSTSGVRETQYF	TGTGCCAGCAGCTCGACTAGCGGGGTACGGGAGACCCAGTACTTC
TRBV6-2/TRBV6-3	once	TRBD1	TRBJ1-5	CASSPVDRGLGNQPQHF	TGTGCCAGCAGTCCCGTGGACAGGGGGCTCGGCAATCAGCCCCAGCATTTT
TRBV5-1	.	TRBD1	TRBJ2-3	CASSLEGRGLPDTQYF	TGCGCCAGCAGCCTGGAAGGCAGGGGGCTTCCAGATACGCAGTATTTT
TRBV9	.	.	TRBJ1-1	CASSPRSGTEAFF	TGTGCCAGCAGCCCCCGGAGTGGGACTGAAGCTTTCTTT
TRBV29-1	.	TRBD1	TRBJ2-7	CSVARGHYEQYF	TGCAGCGTTGCCAGGGGGCATTACGAGCAGTACTTC
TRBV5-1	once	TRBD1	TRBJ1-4	CASSPGQGNEKLFF	TGCGCCAGCAGCCCCGGACAGGGAAATGAAAAACTGTTTTTT
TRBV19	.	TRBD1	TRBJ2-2	CASSVGTAPNTGELFF	TGTGCCAGTAGTGTAGGGACAGCTCCGAACACCGGGGAGCTGTTTTTT
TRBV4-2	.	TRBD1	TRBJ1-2	CASSQVQRQGAVGYGYTF	TGTGCCAGCAGCCAAGTCCAACGGCAGGGGGCTGTGGGCTATGGCTACACCTTC
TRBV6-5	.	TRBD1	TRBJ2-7	CASRTGGYYEQYF	TGTGCCAGCCGGACAGGGGGCTACTACGAGCAGTACTTC
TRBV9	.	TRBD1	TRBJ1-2	CASSGTGFGYTF	TGTGCCAGCAGCGGGACAGGGTTTGGCTACACCTTC
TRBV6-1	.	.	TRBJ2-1	CASSDSGLTRLEQFF	TGTGCCAGCAGTGATTCGGGACTGACTCGGTTGGAGCAGTTCTTC
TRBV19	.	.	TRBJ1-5	CASSIGDRTRGPQHF	TGTGCCAGTAGTATAGGAGACAGGACGCGAGGGCCCCAGCATTTT
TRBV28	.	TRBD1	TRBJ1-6	CASSTGTGNSPLHF	TGTGCCAGCAGTACCGGGACAGGGAATTCACCCCTCCACTTT
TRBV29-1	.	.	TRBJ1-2	CSVEDIGDYGYTF	TGCAGCGTTGAAGATATAGGGGACTATGGCTACACCTTC
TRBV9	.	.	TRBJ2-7	CASSDGAGDYEQYF	TGTGCCAGCAGCGATGGTGCAGGTGACTACGAGCAGTACTTC
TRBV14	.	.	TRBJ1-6	CASSRGSYNSPLHF	TGTGCCAGCAGCCGCGGCTCCTATAATTCACCCCTCCACTTT
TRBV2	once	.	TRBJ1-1	CASRIQGTKNTEAFF	TGTGCCAGCAGGATACAGGGAACTAAGAACACTGAAGCTTTCTTT
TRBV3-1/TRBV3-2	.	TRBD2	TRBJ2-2	CASSSTRGRGESTGELFF	TGTGCCAGCAGCTCCACCCGAGGGCGGGGGGAGAGCACCGGGGAGCTGTTTTTT
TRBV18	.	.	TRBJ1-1	CASSVGSNTEAFF	TGTGCCAGCTCGGTCGGGTCGAACACTGAAGCTTTCTTT
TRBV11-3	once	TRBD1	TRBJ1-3	CASSLQISRGQSSGNTIYF	TGTGCCAGCAGCCTACAAATAAGTCGGGGACAGAGCTCTGGAAACACCATATATTTT
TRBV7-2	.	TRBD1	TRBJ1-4	CASSLVGTGEEKLFF	TGTGCCAGCAGCTTAGTCGGGACAGGGGAAGAAAAACTGTTTTTT